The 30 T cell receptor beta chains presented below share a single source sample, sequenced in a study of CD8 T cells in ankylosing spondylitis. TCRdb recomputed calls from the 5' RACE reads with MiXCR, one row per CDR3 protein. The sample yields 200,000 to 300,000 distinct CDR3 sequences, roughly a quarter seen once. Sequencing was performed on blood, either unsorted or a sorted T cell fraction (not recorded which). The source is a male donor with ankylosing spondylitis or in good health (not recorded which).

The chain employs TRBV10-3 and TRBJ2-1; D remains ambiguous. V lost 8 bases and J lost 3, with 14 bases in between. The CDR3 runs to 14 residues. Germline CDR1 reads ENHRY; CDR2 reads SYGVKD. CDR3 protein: CAIGPRAGYNEQFF. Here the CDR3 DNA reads TGTGCCATCGGCCCACGGGCTGGCTACAATGAGCAGTTCTTC.

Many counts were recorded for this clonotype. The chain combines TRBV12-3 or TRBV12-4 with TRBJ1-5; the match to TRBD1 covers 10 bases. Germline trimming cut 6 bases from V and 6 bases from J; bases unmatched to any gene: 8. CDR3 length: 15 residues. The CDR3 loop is CASRETGGKGQPQHF. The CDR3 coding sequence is TGTGCCAGCAGGGAGACAGGGGGCAAGGGTCAGCCCCAGCATTTT.

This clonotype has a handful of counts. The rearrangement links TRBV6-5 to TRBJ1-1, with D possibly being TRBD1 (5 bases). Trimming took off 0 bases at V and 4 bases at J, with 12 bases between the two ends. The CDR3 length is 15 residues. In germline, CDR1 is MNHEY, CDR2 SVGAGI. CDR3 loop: CASSYSRGRSTEAFF. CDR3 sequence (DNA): TGTGCCAGCAGTTACTCACGGGGCCGGAGCACTGAAGCTTTCTTT.

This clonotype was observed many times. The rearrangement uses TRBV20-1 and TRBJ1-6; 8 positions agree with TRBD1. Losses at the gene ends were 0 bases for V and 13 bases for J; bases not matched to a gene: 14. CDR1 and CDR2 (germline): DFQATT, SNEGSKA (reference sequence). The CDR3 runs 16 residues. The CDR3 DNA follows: TGCAGTGCTAGAGAAGTGAGACGGGACAGGTCATCCCCCCTCCACTTT. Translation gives CSAREVRRDRSSPLHF.

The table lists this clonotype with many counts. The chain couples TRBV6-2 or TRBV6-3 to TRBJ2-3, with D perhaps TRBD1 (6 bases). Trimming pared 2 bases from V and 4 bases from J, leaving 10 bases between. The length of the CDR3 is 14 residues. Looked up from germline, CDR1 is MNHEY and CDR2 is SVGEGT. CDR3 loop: CASSYGRGSDTQYF. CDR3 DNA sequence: TGTGCCAGCAGTTACGGCAGGGGTTCAGATACGCAGTATTTT.

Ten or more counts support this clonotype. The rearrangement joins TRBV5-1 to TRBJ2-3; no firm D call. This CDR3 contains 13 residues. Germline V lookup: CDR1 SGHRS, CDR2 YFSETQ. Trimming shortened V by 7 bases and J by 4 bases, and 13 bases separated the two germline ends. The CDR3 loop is CASGDPSPDTQYF. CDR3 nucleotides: TGCGCCAGCGGCGATCCCTCCCCAGATACGCAGTATTTT.

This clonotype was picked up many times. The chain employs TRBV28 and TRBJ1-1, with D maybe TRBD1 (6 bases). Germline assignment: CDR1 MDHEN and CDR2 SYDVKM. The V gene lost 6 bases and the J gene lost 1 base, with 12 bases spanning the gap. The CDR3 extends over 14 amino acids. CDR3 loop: CASRPNRENTEAFF. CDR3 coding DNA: TGTGCCAGCAGGCCTAACAGGGAGAACACTGAAGCTTTCTTT.

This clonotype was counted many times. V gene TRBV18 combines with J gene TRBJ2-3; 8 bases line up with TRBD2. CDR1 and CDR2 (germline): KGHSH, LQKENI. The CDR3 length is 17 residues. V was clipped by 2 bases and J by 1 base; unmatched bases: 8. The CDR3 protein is CASSPSSSGGGTDTQYF. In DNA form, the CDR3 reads TGTGCCAGCTCACCATCCTCTTCGGGGGGGGGCACAGATACGCAGTATTTT.

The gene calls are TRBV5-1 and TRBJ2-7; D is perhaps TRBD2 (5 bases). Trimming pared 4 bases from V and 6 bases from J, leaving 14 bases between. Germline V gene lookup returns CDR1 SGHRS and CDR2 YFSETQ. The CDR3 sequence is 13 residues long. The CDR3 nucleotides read TGCGCCAGCAGCCTCGTGGGAGTCAGCGAGCAGTACTTC. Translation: CASSLVGVSEQYF.

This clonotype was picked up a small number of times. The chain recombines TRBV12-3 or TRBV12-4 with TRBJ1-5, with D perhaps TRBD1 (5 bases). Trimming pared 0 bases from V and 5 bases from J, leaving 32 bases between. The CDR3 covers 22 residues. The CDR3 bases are TGTGCCAGCAGTTTAGCGTCTCGGGGGGTGTGGGGGTTACGCGATTCTGATCAGCCCCAGCATTTT. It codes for CASSLASRGVWGLRDSDQPQHF.

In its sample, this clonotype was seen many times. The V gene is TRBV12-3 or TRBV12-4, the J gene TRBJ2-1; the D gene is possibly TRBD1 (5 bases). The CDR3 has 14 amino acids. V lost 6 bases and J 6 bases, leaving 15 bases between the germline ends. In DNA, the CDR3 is TGTGCCAGCAGGGAACAGGTTTCCGTCAATGAGCAGTTCTTC. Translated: CASREQVSVNEQFF.

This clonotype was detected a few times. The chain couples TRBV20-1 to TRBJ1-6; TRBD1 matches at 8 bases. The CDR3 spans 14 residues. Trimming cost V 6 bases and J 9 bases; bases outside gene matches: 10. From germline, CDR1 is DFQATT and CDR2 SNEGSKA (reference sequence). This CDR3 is CSARRTGLSSPLHF. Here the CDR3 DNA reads TGCAGTGCAAGACGGACAGGGTTAAGTTCACCCCTCCACTTT.

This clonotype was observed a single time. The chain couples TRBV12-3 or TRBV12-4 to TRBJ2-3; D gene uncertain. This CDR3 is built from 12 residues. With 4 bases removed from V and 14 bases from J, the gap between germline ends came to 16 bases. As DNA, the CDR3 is TGTGCCAGCAGTTCCGTGACGGGTGTCGTGTATTTT. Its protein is CASSSVTGVVYF.

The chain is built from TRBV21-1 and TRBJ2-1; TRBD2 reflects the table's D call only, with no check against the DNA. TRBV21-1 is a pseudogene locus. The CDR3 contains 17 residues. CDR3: CASSKPIGTSGDNEQFF. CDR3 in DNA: TGTGCCAGCAGCAAACCGATTGGGACTAGCGGGGACAATGAGCAGTTCTTC.

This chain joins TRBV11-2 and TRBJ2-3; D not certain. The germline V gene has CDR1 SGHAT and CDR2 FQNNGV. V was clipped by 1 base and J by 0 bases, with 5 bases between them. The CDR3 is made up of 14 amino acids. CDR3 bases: TGTGCCAGCAGCTTAGTACGGAGCACAGATACGCAGTATTTT. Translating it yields CASSLVRSTDTQYF.

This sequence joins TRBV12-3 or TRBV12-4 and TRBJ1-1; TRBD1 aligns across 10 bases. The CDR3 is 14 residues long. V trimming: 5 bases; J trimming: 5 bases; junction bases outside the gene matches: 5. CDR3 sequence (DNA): TGTGCCAGCAGTCTCGGGACAGGGGTTACTGAAGCTTTCTTT. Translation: CASSLGTGVTEAFF.

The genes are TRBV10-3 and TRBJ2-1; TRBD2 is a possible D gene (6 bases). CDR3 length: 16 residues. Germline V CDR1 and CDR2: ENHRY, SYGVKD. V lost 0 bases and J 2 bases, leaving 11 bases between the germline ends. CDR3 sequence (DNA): TGTGCCATCAGTGAGTCGAGCGGGTCAACCTACAATGAGCAGTTCTTC. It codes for CAISESSGSTYNEQFF.

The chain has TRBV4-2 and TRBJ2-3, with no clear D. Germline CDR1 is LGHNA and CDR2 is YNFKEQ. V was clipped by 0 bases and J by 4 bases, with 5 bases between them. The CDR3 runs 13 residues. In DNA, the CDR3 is TGTGCCAGCAGCCAAGAGGGTGCAGATACGCAGTATTTT. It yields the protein CASSQEGADTQYF.

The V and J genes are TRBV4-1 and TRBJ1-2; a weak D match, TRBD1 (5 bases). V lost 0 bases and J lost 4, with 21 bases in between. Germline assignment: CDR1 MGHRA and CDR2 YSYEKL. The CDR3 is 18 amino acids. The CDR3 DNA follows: TGCGCCAGCAGCCAAGATCCCGGGACTTCGAACGCGGCCTATGGCTACACCTTC. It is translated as CASSQDPGTSNAAYGYTF.

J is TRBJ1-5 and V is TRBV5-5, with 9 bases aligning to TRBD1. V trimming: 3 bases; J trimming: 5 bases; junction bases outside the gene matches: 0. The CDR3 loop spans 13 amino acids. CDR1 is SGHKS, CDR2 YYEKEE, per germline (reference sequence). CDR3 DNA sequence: TGTGCCAGCAGCTGGACAGGGGATCAGCCCCAGCATTTT. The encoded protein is CASSWTGDQPQHF.

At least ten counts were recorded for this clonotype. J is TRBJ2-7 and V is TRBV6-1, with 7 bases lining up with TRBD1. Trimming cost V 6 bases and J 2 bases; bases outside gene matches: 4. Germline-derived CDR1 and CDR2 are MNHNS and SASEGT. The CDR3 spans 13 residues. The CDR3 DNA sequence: TGTGCCAGCAGGCTTAGGGGGCCCTACGAGCAGTACTTC. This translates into CASRLRGPYEQYF.

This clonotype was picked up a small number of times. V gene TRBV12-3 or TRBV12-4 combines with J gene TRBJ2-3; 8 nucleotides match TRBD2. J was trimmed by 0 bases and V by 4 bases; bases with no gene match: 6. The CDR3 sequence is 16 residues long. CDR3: CASSSLRGGSTDTQYF. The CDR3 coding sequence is TGTGCCAGCAGTTCCCTACGGGGGGGCAGCACAGATACGCAGTATTTT.

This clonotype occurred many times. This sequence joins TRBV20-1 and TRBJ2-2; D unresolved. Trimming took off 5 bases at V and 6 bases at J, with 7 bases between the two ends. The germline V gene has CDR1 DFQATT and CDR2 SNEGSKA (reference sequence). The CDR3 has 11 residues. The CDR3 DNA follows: TGCAGTGCTGCCTCTTCCGGGGAGCTGTTTTTT. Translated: CSAASSGELFF.

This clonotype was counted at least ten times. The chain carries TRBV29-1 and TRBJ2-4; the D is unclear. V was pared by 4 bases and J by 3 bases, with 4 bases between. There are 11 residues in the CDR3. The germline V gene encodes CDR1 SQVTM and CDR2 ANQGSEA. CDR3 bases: TGCAGCGTTGGAGTCAAAAACATTCAGTACTTC. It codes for CSVGVKNIQYF.

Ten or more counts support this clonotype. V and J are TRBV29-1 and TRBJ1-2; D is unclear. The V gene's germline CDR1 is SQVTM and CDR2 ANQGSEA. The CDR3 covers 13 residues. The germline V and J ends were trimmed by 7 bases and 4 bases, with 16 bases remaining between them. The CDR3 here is CSAEGDRAYGYTF. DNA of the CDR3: TGCAGCGCCGAGGGCGATCGGGCCTATGGCTACACCTTC. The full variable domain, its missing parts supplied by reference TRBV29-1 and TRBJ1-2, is SAVISQKPSRDICQRGTSLTIQCQVDSQVTMMFWYRQQPGQSLTLIATANQGSEATYESGFVIDKFPISRPNLTFSTLTVSNMSPEDSSIYLCSAEGDRAYGYTFGSGTRLTVV.

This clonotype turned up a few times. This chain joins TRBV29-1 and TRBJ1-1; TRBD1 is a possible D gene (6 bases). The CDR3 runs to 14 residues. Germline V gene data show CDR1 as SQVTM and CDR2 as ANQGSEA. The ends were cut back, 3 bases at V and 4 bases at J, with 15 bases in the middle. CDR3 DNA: TGCAGCGTTGACAGGGGAAGTTTTAGCACTGAAGCTTTCTTT. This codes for CSVDRGSFSTEAFF. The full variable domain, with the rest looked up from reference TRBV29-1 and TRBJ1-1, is SAVISQKPSRDICQRGTSLTIQCQVDSQVTMMFWYRQQPGQSLTLIATANQGSEATYESGFVIDKFPISRPNLTFSTLTVSNMSPEDSSIYLCSVDRGSFSTEAFFGQGTRLTVV.

The CDR3 loop is CAGSSTSGGIETQYF. The CDR3 DNA is TGTGCCGGTTCCTCGACTAGCGGGGGGATAGAGACCCAGTACTTC. The chain uses TRBV12-3 or TRBV12-4 and TRBJ2-5; 13 bases map to TRBD2. Trimming at V came to 11 bases and at J to 4 bases, leaving 10 bases not matched to a gene. The CDR3 spans 15 residues.

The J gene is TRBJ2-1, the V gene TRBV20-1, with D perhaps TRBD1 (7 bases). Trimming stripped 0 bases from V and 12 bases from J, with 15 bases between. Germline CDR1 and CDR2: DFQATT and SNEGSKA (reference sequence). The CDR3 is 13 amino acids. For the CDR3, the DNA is TGCAGTGCTAGAGATATCAGGGGGGTCGGGCAGTTCTTC. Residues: CSARDIRGVGQFF.

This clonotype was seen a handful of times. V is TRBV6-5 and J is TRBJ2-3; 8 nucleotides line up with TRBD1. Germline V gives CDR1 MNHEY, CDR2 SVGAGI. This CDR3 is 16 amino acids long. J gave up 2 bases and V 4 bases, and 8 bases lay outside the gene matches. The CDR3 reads CASSSMDREATDTQYF. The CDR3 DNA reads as TGTGCCAGCAGTTCCATGGACAGGGAGGCCACAGATACGCAGTATTTT.

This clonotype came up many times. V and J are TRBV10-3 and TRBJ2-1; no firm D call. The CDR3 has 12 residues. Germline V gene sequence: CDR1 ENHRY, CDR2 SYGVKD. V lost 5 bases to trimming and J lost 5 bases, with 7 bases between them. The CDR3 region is CAISPSDNEQFF. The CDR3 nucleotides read TGTGCCATCAGTCCCTCGGACAATGAGCAGTTCTTC.